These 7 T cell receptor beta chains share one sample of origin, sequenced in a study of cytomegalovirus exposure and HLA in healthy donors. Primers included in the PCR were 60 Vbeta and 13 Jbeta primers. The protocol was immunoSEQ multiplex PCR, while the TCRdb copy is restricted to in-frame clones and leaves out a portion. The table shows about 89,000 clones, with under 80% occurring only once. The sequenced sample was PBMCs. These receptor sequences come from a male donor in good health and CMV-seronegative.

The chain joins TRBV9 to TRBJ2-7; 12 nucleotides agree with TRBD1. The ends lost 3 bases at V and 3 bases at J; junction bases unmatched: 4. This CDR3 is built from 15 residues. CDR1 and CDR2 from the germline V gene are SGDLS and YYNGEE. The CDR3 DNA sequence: TGTGCCAGCAGCGCCGGGACAGGGGGCTTCTACGAGCAGTACTTC. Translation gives CASSAGTGGFYEQYF.

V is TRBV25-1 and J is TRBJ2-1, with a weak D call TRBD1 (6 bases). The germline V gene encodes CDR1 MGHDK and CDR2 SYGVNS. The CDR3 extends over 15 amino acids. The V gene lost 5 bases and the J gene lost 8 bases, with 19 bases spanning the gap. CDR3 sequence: CASSPAGTLRYEQFF. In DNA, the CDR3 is TGTGCCAGCAGTCCTGCCGGGACACTGAGATATGAGCAGTTCTTC.

The CDR3 nucleotides are TGTGCCAGCAGCTTTTACAGCTCCTACAATGAGCAGTTCTTC. As protein: CASSFYSSYNEQFF. The chain uses TRBV7-2 and TRBJ2-1, with D unclear. Per the germline V gene, CDR1 is SGHTA and CDR2 is FQGNSA. This CDR3 has 14 amino acids. Deletions cut 3 bases from V and 0 bases from J, with 6 bases between.

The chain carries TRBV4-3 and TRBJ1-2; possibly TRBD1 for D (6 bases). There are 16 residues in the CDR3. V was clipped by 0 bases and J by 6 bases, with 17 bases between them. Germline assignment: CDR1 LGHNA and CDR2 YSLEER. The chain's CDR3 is CASSQEFDRSANGYTF. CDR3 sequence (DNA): TGCGCCAGCAGCCAAGAGTTCGACAGGAGCGCTAATGGCTACACCTTC.

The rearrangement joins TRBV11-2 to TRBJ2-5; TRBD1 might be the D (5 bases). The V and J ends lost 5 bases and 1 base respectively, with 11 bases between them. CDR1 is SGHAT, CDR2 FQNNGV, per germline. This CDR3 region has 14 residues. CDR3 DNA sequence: TGTGCCAGCAGCCTCCAGGGCATCCAAGAGACCCAGTACTTC. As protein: CASSLQGIQETQYF.

CDR3 nucleotides: TGTGCCAGCAGTGCAGACATCGGCGAGCAGTACTTC. Residues: CASSADIGEQYF. The V and J genes are TRBV27 and TRBJ2-7; no definite D call. This CDR3 comprises 12 residues. Germline V gives CDR1 MNHEY, CDR2 SMNVEV (reference sequence). V was shortened by 5 bases and J by 6 bases, with 11 bases between the two germline ends.

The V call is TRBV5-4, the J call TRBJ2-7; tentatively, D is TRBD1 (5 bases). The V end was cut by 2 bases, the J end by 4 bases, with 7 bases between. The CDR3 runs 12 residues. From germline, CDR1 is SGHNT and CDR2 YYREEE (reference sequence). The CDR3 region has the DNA TGTGCCAGCAGCTTACAGGATTACGAGCAGTACTTC. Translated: CASSLQDYEQYF. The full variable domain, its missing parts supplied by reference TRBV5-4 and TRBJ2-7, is ETGVTQSPTHLIKTRGQQVTLRCSSQSGHNTVSWYQQALGQGPQFIFQYYREEENGRGNFPPRFSGLQFPNYSSELNVNALELDDSALYLCASSLQDYEQYFGPGTRLTVT.